The clone carrying this T cell receptor (beta chain) has a handful of counts. Its antigen is currently unknown. This record comes from a study of T-cell reconstitution after alpha-beta-depleted transplantation in children. Points from the study as a whole: Several patients had high TCRbeta diversity at day 60; it came from surviving recipient T cells and thymic progenitors.

Preparation of the TCRbeta library involved a method that used unique molecular identifiers. TCRdb analysed the PCR reads with MiXCR anew, one entry per CDR3 protein. The sample lists 500,000 to 600,000 distinct CDR3 sequences; about a quarter were seen once. Trimming took 4 bases from V and 4 from J, leaving 3 bases between them. The CDR3 runs 11 residues. Germline CDR1 KGHSH, CDR2 LQKENI. The chain joins TRBV18 to TRBJ2-3; D gene unclear. This material consisted of PBMCs, taken before TCRalphabeta/CD19-depleted stem cell transplant. This TCR was recovered from a boy less than two years old with Wiskott-Aldrich syndrome, due to receive a stem cell transplant. CDR3 DNA: TGTGCCAGCTCACGGTCAGATACGCAGTATTTT. Its protein product is CASSRSDTQYF. The full variable domain, its missing parts supplied by reference TRBV18 and TRBJ2-3, is NAGVMQNPRHLVRRRGQEARLRCSPMKGHSHVYWYRQLPEEGLKFMVYLQKENIIDESGMPKERFSAEFPKEGPSILRIQQVVRGDSAAYFCASSRSDTQYFGPGTRLTVL.